This T cell receptor beta chain was profiled in a study of blood T cell repertoires in COVID-19. Study-wide background: COVID-19 samples collected from the United States, Italy and Spain covered acute and convalescent phases. Sample material is recorded as cDNA or gDNA derived from T cells, B-cell-depleted T cells, or PBMCs.

Original processing methods: Estimated nucleated cell counts came from reference gene primer amplification. Profiled with immunoSEQ multiplex PCR; TCRdb holds only in-frame clones, not every one. V and J calls plus clone size are reproduced from that table; the DNA served to infer D and trimming. The sample gives 100,000 to 120,000 clones, about four fifths of which show up once; less than 45% is in the top ten. V was clipped by 4 bases and J by 1 base, with 20 bases between them. The V gene's germline CDR1 is SGHRS and CDR2 YFSETQ. The CDR3 length is 18 residues. The clonotype comes from a man older than 75 with acute or convalescent COVID-19. Sequenced material: peripheral blood. The chain uses TRBV5-1 and TRBJ1-4, with a weak D call TRBD1 (6 bases). The CDR3 coding sequence is TGCGCCAGCAGCACCTCCGTCCTTCGGGACATAACTAATGAAAAACTGTTTTTT. Its protein is CASSTSVLRDITNEKLFF.